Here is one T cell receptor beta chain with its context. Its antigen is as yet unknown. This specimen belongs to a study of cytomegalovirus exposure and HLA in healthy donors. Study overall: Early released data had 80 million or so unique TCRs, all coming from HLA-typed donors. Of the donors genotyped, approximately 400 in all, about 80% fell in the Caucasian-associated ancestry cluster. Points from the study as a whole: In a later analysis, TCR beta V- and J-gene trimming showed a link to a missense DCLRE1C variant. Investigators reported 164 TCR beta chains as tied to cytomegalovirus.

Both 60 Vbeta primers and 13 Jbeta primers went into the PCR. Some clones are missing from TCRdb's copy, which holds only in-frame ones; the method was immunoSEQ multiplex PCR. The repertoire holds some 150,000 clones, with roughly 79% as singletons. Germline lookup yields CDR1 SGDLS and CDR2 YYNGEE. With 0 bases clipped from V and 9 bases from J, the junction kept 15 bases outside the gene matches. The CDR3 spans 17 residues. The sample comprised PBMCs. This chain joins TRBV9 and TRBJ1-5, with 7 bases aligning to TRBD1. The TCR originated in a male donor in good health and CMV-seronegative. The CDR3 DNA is TGTGCCAGCAGCGTAGACCCCCGGGACAGCCCCCAGAGGCCCCAGCATTTT. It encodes CASSVDPRDSPQRPQHF.